The 25 T cell receptor beta chains below were found in one sample sequenced in a study of cytomegalovirus exposure and HLA in healthy donors. The PCR had 60 Vbeta and 13 Jbeta primers. Sequenced by immunoSEQ multiplex PCR; TCRdb stores in-frame clones only, minus some. Among some 110,000 clones listed, 79% were seen once. Source material: PBMCs. The source of these receptors is a woman aged 18-29 years in good health and CMV-seropositive.

V gene TRBV19 combines with J gene TRBJ1-1, with a possible D match to TRBD1 (5 bases). The CDR3 length is 13 residues. The V gene lost 9 bases and the J gene lost 6 bases, with 17 bases spanning the gap. In germline, CDR1 is LNHDA, CDR2 SQIVND (reference sequence). Here the CDR3 reads CASSRSRVSEAFF. CDR3 DNA sequence: TGTGCCAGCTCCCGAAGCAGGGTATCTGAAGCTTTCTTT.

CDR3 loop: CASSLILGQSSGANVLTF. CDR3 nucleotide sequence: TGTGCCAGCAGCTTAATCTTGGGACAGAGCTCTGGGGCCAACGTCCTGACTTTC. V gene TRBV7-8 combines with J gene TRBJ2-6; 7 positions agree with TRBD1. The CDR3 runs to 18 residues. V was clipped by 2 bases and J by 0 bases; unmatched bases: 7. The germline V gene has CDR1 SGHVS and CDR2 FQNEAQ. The full variable domain, completed using reference TRBV7-8 and TRBJ2-6, is GAGVSQSPRYKVAKRGQDVALRCDPISGHVSLFWYQQALGQGPEFLTYFQNEAQLDKSGLPSDRFFAERPEGSVSTLKIQRTQQEDSAVYLCASSLILGQSSGANVLTFGAGSRLTVL.

Only one count was recorded for this clone. The J gene is TRBJ1-5, the V gene TRBV10-3; D remains ambiguous. CDR1 is ENHRY, CDR2 SYGVKD, per germline. The CDR3 runs 15 residues. V was pared by 4 bases and J by 3 bases, with 13 bases between. In nucleotides, the CDR3 is TGTGCCATCAGTGGGCAAGGGCGGGCCAATCAGCCCCAGCATTTT. Translating it yields CAISGQGRANQPQHF.

The rearrangement joins TRBV6-5 to TRBJ1-1; the D gene is possibly TRBD1 (5 bases). V was shortened by 5 bases and J by 5 bases, with 12 bases between the two germline ends. Germline CDR1 MNHEY, CDR2 SVGAGI. The CDR3 has 13 residues. The CDR3 DNA reads TGTGCCAGCAGTACCGGGGGAAGGACTGAAGCTTTCTTT. Translating it yields CASSTGGRTEAFF.

The genes are TRBV4-1 and TRBJ2-2; D gene uncertain. CDR1 and CDR2 (germline): MGHRA, YSYEKL. Between the trimmed V and J ends, which lost 2 bases and 2 bases, there was a span of 9 bases. CDR3 length: 15 amino acids. The CDR3: CASSQRTVNTGELFF. As DNA, the CDR3 is TGCGCCAGCAGCCAACGTACGGTAAACACCGGGGAGCTGTTTTTT.

This clone was observed once. V and J are TRBV12-5 and TRBJ1-5; D is perhaps TRBD1 (6 bases). Germline CDR1 and CDR2: LGHNT and FRNRAP. The CDR3 totals 17 residues. V was shortened by 2 bases and J by 4 bases, with 18 bases between the two germline ends. Here the CDR3 DNA reads TGTGCTAGTGGTTTGAAGAAAACCGGGACAACGAATCAGCCCCAGCATTTT. Its protein is CASGLKKTGTTNQPQHF.

CDR3: CASSLLTPGIQYF. For the CDR3, the DNA is TGTGCCAGCAGCTTATTAACCCCGGGCATTCAGTACTTC. The V call is TRBV7-9, the J call TRBJ2-4; D not certain. Trimming took 2 bases from V and 9 from J, leaving 11 bases between them. CDR1 and CDR2 (germline): SEHNR, FQNEAQ (reference sequence). This CDR3 has 13 residues.

This chain connects TRBV28 to TRBJ1-2; D may be TRBD1 (6 bases). V lost 7 bases to trimming and J lost 3 bases, with 15 bases between them. CDR3 length: 14 residues. Germline CDR1 and CDR2: MDHEN and SYDVKM. The CDR3 region has the DNA TGTGCCAGCACCCAACGGGGGGCGGACTATGGCTACACCTTC. Amino acid sequence: CASTQRGADYGYTF.

This chain connects TRBV23-1 to TRBJ1-1; 7 bases map to TRBD1. TRBV23-1 is filed as an ORF, its function uncertain. The V segment lost 4 bases and the J segment 3 bases; nucleotides outside the gene matches: 8. This CDR3 spans 15 amino acids. The CDR3 DNA is TGCGCCAGCAGTCGTCCGACAGGGCGTGACACTGAAGCTTTCTTT. It codes for CASSRPTGRDTEAFF.

V usage is TRBV30 and J usage is TRBJ2-3; the match to TRBD2 covers 7 bases. CDR3 length: 16 residues. Germline loops: CDR1 GTSNPN, CDR2 SVGIG (reference sequence). Losses at the gene ends were 3 bases for V and 0 bases for J; bases not matched to a gene: 9. The CDR3 loop reads CAWRPRGRGSTDTQYF. CDR3 DNA: TGTGCCTGGAGGCCGAGAGGGCGGGGGAGCACAGATACGCAGTATTTT. Based on the CDR3 plus reference TRBV30 and TRBJ2-3, the full variable domain is SQTIHQWPATLVQPVGSPLSLECTVEGTSNPNLYWYRQAAGRGLQLLFYSVGIGQISSEVPQNLSASRPQDRQFILSSKKLLLSDSGFYLCAWRPRGRGSTDTQYFGPGTRLTVL.

This CDR3 reads CAWSPPSYEQYF. CDR3 bases: TGTGCCTGGAGCCCCCCTAGCTACGAGCAGTACTTC. The chain couples TRBV30 to TRBJ2-7, with D unresolved. The CDR3 totals 12 residues. Germline values: CDR1 GTSNPN, CDR2 SVGIG (reference sequence). V lost 3 bases and J 3 bases, leaving 9 bases between the germline ends.

This clone was observed a single time. This chain connects TRBV7-9 to TRBJ2-7; 8 nucleotides match TRBD2. Germline loops: CDR1 SEHNR, CDR2 FQNEAQ (reference sequence). The junction had 17 bases not matched to a gene; V was cut back by 4 bases and J by 3 bases. The CDR3 sequence is 18 residues long. CDR3 amino acids: CASSSSAGDLLLGYEQYF. DNA of the CDR3: TGTGCCAGCAGCTCTTCAGCGGGAGACCTCCTATTGGGCTACGAGCAGTACTTC.

CDR3 protein: CASSGLNTEAFF. The CDR3 DNA is TGCGCCAGCAGCGGGCTGAACACTGAAGCTTTCTTT. The chain carries TRBV4-1 and TRBJ1-1; no firm D call. Germline CDR1 reads MGHRA; CDR2 reads YSYEKL. The CDR3 totals 12 residues. V was pared by 5 bases and J by 0 bases, with 4 bases between.

The rearrangement joins TRBV5-6 to TRBJ2-7, with TRBD2 matching over 10 bases. Unmatched junction bases numbered 12, after V lost 4 bases and J lost 5 bases. CDR1 is SGHDT, CDR2 YYEEEE, per germline. The CDR3 is 16 residues long. The CDR3 is CASSPFLAGEINEQYF. The CDR3 DNA is TGTGCCAGCAGCCCTTTCCTAGCGGGAGAAATCAACGAGCAGTACTTC.

The J gene is TRBJ2-5, the V gene TRBV5-6, with TRBD2 identical over 9 bases. CDR3 size: 14 residues. Germline V gives CDR1 SGHDT, CDR2 YYEEEE. The V segment lost 4 bases and the J segment 5 bases; nucleotides outside the gene matches: 6. DNA for the CDR3: TGTGCCAGCAGCGCTAGCGGGACCTCGGAGACCCAGTACTTC. It translates to CASSASGTSETQYF.

The CDR3, as DNA: TGTGCCAGCAGTCCTTCGGGGAACACTGAAGCTTTCTTT. Protein sequence: CASSPSGNTEAFF. The chain recombines TRBV2 with TRBJ1-1; no clear D gene. There are 13 residues in the CDR3. V shed 5 bases and J shed 1 base, with 8 bases lying between them. Germline V lookup: CDR1 SNHLY, CDR2 FYNNEI. The full variable domain, in which reference TRBV2 and TRBJ1-1 provide the parts outside the CDR3, is EPEVTQTPSHQVTQMGQEVILRCVPISNHLYFYWYRQILGQKVEFLVSFYNNEISEKSEIFDDQFSVERPDGSNFTLKIRSTKLEDSAMYFCASSPSGNTEAFFGQGTRLTVV.

The rearrangement joins TRBV30 to TRBJ2-1; the D gene is possibly TRBD2 (6 bases). CDR1 is GTSNPN, CDR2 SVGIG, per germline (reference sequence). The V and J ends lost 5 bases and 5 bases respectively, with 13 bases between them. This CDR3 has 13 amino acids. DNA of the CDR3: TGTGCCTGGCGGGGACTCCCGAACAATGAGCAGTTCTTC. Translated, it gives CAWRGLPNNEQFF. The variable domain in full, with the rest retrieved from reference TRBV30 and TRBJ2-1, is SQTIHQWPATLVQPVGSPLSLECTVEGTSNPNLYWYRQAAGRGLQLLFYSVGIGQISSEVPQNLSASRPQDRQFILSSKKLLLSDSGFYLCAWRGLPNNEQFFGPGTRLTVL.

The rearrangement uses TRBV19 and TRBJ1-2; 7 nucleotides match TRBD1. Germline V lookup: CDR1 LNHDA, CDR2 SQIVND (reference sequence). The CDR3 consists of 13 residues. V lost 7 bases to trimming and J lost 6 bases; unmatched junction nucleotides: 8. This CDR3 reads CASTDRVFDGYTF. The CDR3 nucleotides are TGTGCCAGTACTGACAGGGTTTTCGATGGCTACACCTTC.

V and J are TRBV6-1 and TRBJ1-5, with TRBD1 as a possible D gene (5 bases). This CDR3 is 14 amino acids long. From germline, CDR1 is MNHNS and CDR2 SASEGT. Trimming removed 5 bases at V and 5 bases at J, with 13 bases between. The CDR3 DNA reads TGTGCCAGCAGTCCAGACAGTAAACATCAGCCCCAGCATTTT. The encoded protein is CASSPDSKHQPQHF.

The V call is TRBV2, the J call TRBJ2-3; a possible D gene is TRBD2 (6 bases). Trimming stripped 6 bases from V and 6 bases from J, with 19 bases between. Germline V lookup: CDR1 SNHLY, CDR2 FYNNEI. This CDR3 has 15 residues. CDR3 protein: CASSETQAGYDTQYF. CDR3 nucleotide sequence: TGTGCCAGCAGCGAAACCCAGGCGGGATATGATACGCAGTATTTT.

CDR3 protein: CASSQDLTEGREQFF. The CDR3 region has the DNA TGCGCCAGCAGCCAAGATCTGACGGAGGGCCGTGAGCAGTTCTTC. The chain links TRBV4-1 to TRBJ2-1; TRBD2 might be the D (6 bases). The CDR3 has 15 residues. V was trimmed by 0 bases and J by 9 bases, leaving 15 bases between them. Germline assignment: CDR1 MGHRA and CDR2 YSYEKL.

The CDR3 loop reads CASRTQGRGQETQYF. For the CDR3, the DNA is TGTGCCAGCAGAACACAGGGAAGGGGGCAAGAGACCCAGTACTTC. The J gene is TRBJ2-5, the V gene TRBV6-5; possibly TRBD1 for D (6 bases). Germline CDR1 and CDR2: MNHEY and SVGAGI. The CDR3 totals 15 residues. Trimming pared 6 bases from V and 2 bases from J, leaving 16 bases between.

The chain joins TRBV7-8 to TRBJ2-3; 7 nucleotides line up with TRBD2. CDR1 SGHVS and CDR2 FQNEAQ come from the germline V gene. Germline trimming cut 1 base from V and 4 bases from J; bases unmatched to any gene: 11. The CDR3 spans 17 residues. CDR3 bases: TGTGCCAGCAGCTTAGGTCGCTCTATTGGGGGGGCAGATACGCAGTATTTT. Amino acid sequence: CASSLGRSIGGADTQYF.

The V gene is TRBV6-1, the J gene TRBJ2-7; 8 bases map to TRBD1. Germline V gene data show CDR1 as MNHNS and CDR2 as SASEGT. This CDR3 has 13 residues. J lost 5 bases, V lost 6 bases, and 6 bases had no gene match. CDR3 coding DNA: TGTGCCAGCAGGGGACAGGTTTTCGACGAGCAGTACTTC. Its protein product is CASRGQVFDEQYF.

The chain has TRBV9 and TRBJ2-1; TRBD1 might be the D (5 bases). Germline CDR1 SGDLS, CDR2 YYNGEE. Trimming took off 0 bases at V and 2 bases at J, with 12 bases between the two ends. There are 16 residues in the CDR3. The CDR3 DNA is TGTGCCAGCAGCGTAGGAATTGTCAGGGCCTACAATGAGCAGTTCTTC. Translation: CASSVGIVRAYNEQFF.